The 13 T cell receptor beta chains below all came from one sample that was sequenced in a study of blood T cell repertoires in COVID-19. Assay used: immunoSEQ multiplex PCR; TCRdb lists only in-frame clones, some missing. Here the sample spans 200,000 to 250,000 clones, roughly 89% being singletons. Sequencing was done on a sample of PBMCs or T cells enriched from blood (not recorded which). These receptors all come from a woman aged 25-40 years who had recovered from COVID-19.

This sequence joins TRBV7-9 and TRBJ2-1; 11 bases agree with TRBD2. Per germline, CDR1 SEHNR and CDR2 FQNEAQ (reference sequence). The CDR3 runs to 17 residues. V lost 2 bases to trimming and J lost 3 bases; unmatched junction nucleotides: 6. CDR3 sequence reads: CASSLRPLAGGYNEQFF. The CDR3 DNA reads as TGTGCCAGCAGCTTAAGGCCCCTAGCGGGAGGCTACAATGAGCAGTTCTTC.

The chain combines TRBV19 with TRBJ1-2; no clear D. V was pared by 4 bases and J by 4 bases, with 13 bases between. Germline-derived CDR1 and CDR2 are LNHDA and SQIVND (reference sequence). The CDR3 runs to 14 residues. As DNA, the CDR3 is TGTGCCAGTAGTAAGGCCAGGATACTCTATGGCTACACCTTC. Its protein product is CASSKARILYGYTF.

This rearrangement joins TRBV9 to TRBJ1-2; TRBD1 matches at 9 bases. This CDR3 is 14 amino acids long. Germline CDR1 SGDLS, CDR2 YYNGEE. The trim removed 3 bases at V and 3 bases at J, leaving 3 bases unmatched. The CDR3 sequence: CASSGRTGDYGYTF. As DNA, the CDR3 is TGTGCCAGCAGCGGACGGACAGGGGACTATGGCTACACCTTC.

This chain connects TRBV19 to TRBJ1-1, with D perhaps TRBD1 (5 bases). Per the germline V gene, CDR1 is LNHDA and CDR2 is SQIVND (reference sequence). This CDR3 comprises 14 residues. V was clipped by 2 bases and J by 2 bases, with 9 bases between them. The CDR3 DNA is TGTGCCAGTAGTATACGACAGCAAAACACTGAAGCTTTCTTT. As protein: CASSIRQQNTEAFF.

The chain joins TRBV5-1 to TRBJ2-4, with a possible D match to TRBD1 (5 bases). Trimming stripped 0 bases from V and 1 base from J, with 14 bases between. This CDR3 is 17 amino acids long. Germline V gives CDR1 SGHRS, CDR2 YFSETQ. This CDR3 reads CASSLVWQGSAKNIQYF. CDR3 nucleotides: TGCGCCAGCAGCTTGGTGTGGCAGGGTTCTGCCAAAAACATTCAGTACTTC. The full variable domain, in which reference TRBV5-1 and TRBJ2-4 provide the parts outside the CDR3, is KAGVTQTPRYLIKTRGQQVTLSCSPISGHRSVSWYQQTPGQGLQFLFEYFSETQRNKGNFPGRFSGRQFSNSRSEMNVSTLELGDSALYLCASSLVWQGSAKNIQYFGAGTRLSVL.

This sequence joins TRBV27 and TRBJ1-1, with D perhaps TRBD1 (6 bases). Germline values: CDR1 MNHEY, CDR2 SMNVEV (reference sequence). The V and J ends lost 3 bases and 4 bases respectively, with 12 bases between them. This CDR3 region has 14 residues. This chain's CDR3 is CASSFMGQGTEAFF. The CDR3 DNA follows: TGTGCCAGCAGTTTCATGGGACAAGGCACTGAAGCTTTCTTT.

The V call is TRBV21-1, the J call TRBJ2-7; the table names TRBD2, a call not compared with the DNA. TRBV21-1 is noted as a pseudogene. The CDR3 is made up of 14 amino acids. Here the CDR3 DNA reads TGTGCCAGCAGAGACTACGATCGGGCCGGCGAGCAGTACTTC. Encoded protein: CASRDYDRAGEQYF.

The chain has TRBV4-2 and TRBJ1-2; 9 positions agree with TRBD1. Germline CDR1 is LGHNA and CDR2 is YNFKEQ. This CDR3 contains 14 residues. V shed 4 bases, J shed 6 bases, and the junction held 6 bases outside the gene matches. For the CDR3, the DNA is TGTGCCAGCAGCCCGACAGGGGGGCGCGATGGCTACACCTTC. Its protein is CASSPTGGRDGYTF.

The V and J genes are TRBV27 and TRBJ1-2, with 8 bases matching TRBD1. V gave up 0 bases and J gave up 8 bases; unmatched junction bases: 14. CDR3 length: 17 amino acids. Germline CDR1 is MNHEY and CDR2 is SMNVEV (reference sequence). The CDR3 region has the DNA TGTGCCAGCAGTTTATCTCGGGACAGGCTGCTATCGGGGGGCTACACCTTC. Protein: CASSLSRDRLLSGGYTF.

The chain uses TRBV6-1 and TRBJ1-5, with 7 positions matching TRBD1. The CDR3 runs 16 residues. V was pared by 1 base and J by 7 bases, with 10 bases of the junction left unmatched. The V gene's germline CDR1 is MNHNS and CDR2 SASEGT. The CDR3 here is CASSEEAGQQWQPQHF. In nucleotides, the CDR3 is TGTGCCAGCAGTGAAGAGGCGGGACAGCAATGGCAGCCCCAGCATTTT.

The chain is built from TRBV5-1 and TRBJ2-1; 11 positions agree with TRBD2. This CDR3 contains 17 residues. Germline trimming cut 5 bases from V and 5 bases from J; bases unmatched to any gene: 12. Per germline, CDR1 SGHRS and CDR2 YFSETQ. CDR3 residues: CASREGLAGGGDNEQFF. As DNA, the CDR3 is TGCGCCAGCAGGGAAGGTCTAGCGGGAGGAGGGGACAATGAGCAGTTCTTC. Complete variable domain (other parts from reference TRBV5-1 and TRBJ2-1): KAGVTQTPRYLIKTRGQQVTLSCSPISGHRSVSWYQQTPGQGLQFLFEYFSETQRNKGNFPGRFSGRQFSNSRSEMNVSTLELGDSALYLCASREGLAGGGDNEQFFGPGTRLTVL.

The V and J genes are TRBV18 and TRBJ1-4, with TRBD1 identical over 7 bases. Trimming took 2 bases from V and 0 from J; bases not matched to a gene: 3. In germline, CDR1 is KGHSH, CDR2 LQKENI. The CDR3 runs 16 residues. The CDR3: CASSPSTGTTNEKLFF. The CDR3 DNA follows: TGTGCCAGCTCACCATCGACAGGGACAACTAATGAAAAACTGTTTTTT.

The chain combines TRBV13 with TRBJ2-1; no clear D gene. Germline V CDR1 and CDR2: PRHDT, FYEKMQ (reference sequence). This CDR3 has 12 residues. V was shortened by 2 bases and J by 7 bases, with 6 bases between the two germline ends. The CDR3 loop reads CASSLSGNEQFF. The CDR3 DNA follows: TGTGCCAGCAGCTTATCCGGGAATGAGCAGTTCTTC.